This TCR beta chain was observed in a study of blood T cell repertoires in COVID-19 (dated by TCRdb to 2020 to 2022). Regarding the research as a whole: Samples covering the acute and convalescent phases of COVID-19 were provided by collaborators in the United States, Italy and Spain. The material from the prospective study consisted of cDNA or gDNA derived from T cells, B-cell-depleted T cells, or PBMCs. The repertoires were released in a freely available public database intended as a resource for research on the immune response to SARS-CoV-2. The samples were drawn from the first 160 participants of the ongoing ImmuneRACE study and from more than 1,000 subjects provided by 6 global collaborators. The sample metadata nearly always contained a de-identified subject ID, COVID-19 status, age in years and sex. Where available, HLA class I and class II types were taken from metadata supplied by the sample provider and were not determined by assay-based typing. Subjects who had been exposed to COVID-19, were actively infected with it, or had recovered from it provided the deeply sampled blood TCRbeta repertoires that made up the dataset.

Trimming at the junction amounts to 4 bases on V and 0 bases on J, and the germline ends lie 11 bases apart. The CDR3 spans 14 residues, from the cysteine through the phenylalanine. Just the 42-base CDR3 DNA is kept, in frame starting at base 1. CDR1 SGHRS and CDR2 YFSETQ are derived from the germline V gene. TCRbeta CDR3 regions were amplified from genomic DNA using the immunoSEQ Assay, a bias-controlled multiplex PCR. Regarding the original processing steps: The number of nucleated cells in each sample was estimated from the amplification of reference gene primers within the assay. To quantify the absolute abundance of each unique TCRbeta CDR3 rearrangement, sequence reads were collapsed and filtered. Productive Simpson clonality was computed per sample as the square root of Simpson's diversity index over productive rearrangements. Sourced from immuneACCESS, this table was stored by TCRdb with only in-frame sequences that have V and J called. A share of the clones is absent; for the studies checked, an unresolved V gene accounts for under half, and the remainder has no known explanation. That table furnishes V, J and clone size, whereas the DNA furnished D and trimming. Present in this sample are 150,000 to 200,000 clones, 81% of which were seen just once. The top ten clonotypes cover 9.5% to 11% of the sample.

Comments on this clone: Its antigen has not been determined. Per-base quality was not reported, and no clone a single base away is much larger than it.

The collaborating institutions used their own protocols to collect whole blood in K2EDTA tubes. For TCRbeta analysis, collaborators shipped samples as frozen whole blood, isolated PBMCs, or DNA extracted from either of those sample types. Study-wide findings and limitations: Clinical and demographic metadata were provided uncurated, with the amount varying by source and participant.

This sequence originates from a man between 60 and 75 years old with active or convalescent COVID-19. The sample consisted of peripheral blood. The sequence links TRBV5-1 to TRBJ2-7; the best D guess is TRBD1, with 6 bases matching. The nucleotide sequence is given as TGCGCCAGCAGCGATGGGACACTCTCCTACGAGCAGTACTTC. This is translated as CASSDGTLSYEQYF.